This record looks at one T cell receptor (beta chain) sequence and its context. This clonotype was counted only a few times. Its cognate antigen has yet to be identified. The sample holds no much larger clone one base away, and base qualities are not on file. CDR1 and CDR2, per the germline V gene, are SGHRS and YFSETQ. Measured from the cysteine to the phenylalanine, the CDR3 is 13 residues long. Only CDR3 DNA is held: 39 bases, read in frame from base 1. The V end gives up 0 bases and the J end 7 bases, leaving 2 bases in the junction not matched to a gene. The library came from RT-PCR. The instrument given in TCRdb is Illumina HiSeq 2500. TCRdb reanalyzed the raw reads on its own, using fastp at Q25 for trimming and MiXCR for clone calling, and kept in-frame beta chains. CDR3 protein sequences are deduplicated, and each keeps its most common genes and DNA. This sample has just under 550,000 distinct CDR3 sequences in its table, and approximately 22% of those were observed once. The leading ten clones occupy 2.5% to 3.5% of the sample.

The sample is drawn from a study of response to subunit inactivated influenza vaccine (dated 2018 in TCRdb). Concerning the study at large: Deep quantitative profiling of the T cell receptor repertoire was used in the study to follow responses to a trivalent subunit inactivated influenza vaccine.

What the authors observed across the whole study: The authors suggested that each seasonal influenza vaccination may recruit only a limited number of new T cells.

Separately, the same data were catalogued under a study of T cells expressing NK-cell markers. The other study reports the following: 5'RACE template switching, by which a universal primer site and unique molecular identifiers were added, was used to make TCR beta cDNA libraries. Three sorted T-cell subsets (CD3+CD56+NKG2C+, CD3+CD56+NKG2C- and CD3+CD56-NKG2C+) from fewer than 10 donors had their TCR beta-chain repertoires profiled. Among the eight sequenced donors, only one was HCMV-seronegative, while the other seven were HCMV-seropositive. To restrict sorting to alphabetaTCR-expressing T cells, an anti-gammadeltaTCR antibody was added in several experiments. In more than five donors, the dominant CD3+CD56+NKG2C+ clonotypes were found to rank among the top 10 CD8+ clonotypes and to make up roughly 1.0-8% of CD8+ T cells. Those dominant clonotypes were again the most abundant among CD3+CD56-NKG2C+ cells in several donors, at about 25-60.1%. It remained unclear whether the expanded NKG2C-expressing T cell clones were specific for HCMV antigens. The eight sequenced donors were randomly selected healthy volunteers, three men and five women. To determine HCMV serostatus, a commercial ELISA kit was used to detect HCMV-specific IgG in serum. Ficoll density gradient centrifugation was used to isolate peripheral blood mononuclear cells from blood. Using Miltenyi isolation kits, CD4+ and CD8+ T cells were isolated from PBMC through magnetic immunoseparation. cDNA synthesis was primed from the TCR beta constant segment, followed by two successive PCR amplification steps. Libraries were sequenced as 2 x 150 bp reads on Illumina HiSeq 2000/2500, MiSeq or NextSeq. MIGEC handled demultiplexing of the reads and grouping by UMI, while MiTCR was used to assemble and quantify clonotypes. To remove erroneous sequences, TCR cDNA sequences were retained only when supported by two or more reads. The tcR package was used for downstream repertoire analysis, with clonotypes matched between fractions based on CDR3 nucleotide sequence plus V segment. VDJmatch was used to annotate antigen specificity against VDJdb, with one amino acid substitution in CDR3 permitted.

The V and J segments used are TRBV5-1 and TRBJ1-1; TRBD1 matches 8 bases in the middle. The material sequenced was CD4+ T cells sorted from PBMCs, taken 11 to 12 days after vaccination. This receptor was identified in a man over 45 who received an inactivated influenza vaccine. Donor details come from another sample of the same person, matched by shared clones. The bases read TGCGCCAGCAGCTTGGGGACAGGGAGTGAAGCTTTCTTT. Its translation reads: CASSLGTGSEAFF.